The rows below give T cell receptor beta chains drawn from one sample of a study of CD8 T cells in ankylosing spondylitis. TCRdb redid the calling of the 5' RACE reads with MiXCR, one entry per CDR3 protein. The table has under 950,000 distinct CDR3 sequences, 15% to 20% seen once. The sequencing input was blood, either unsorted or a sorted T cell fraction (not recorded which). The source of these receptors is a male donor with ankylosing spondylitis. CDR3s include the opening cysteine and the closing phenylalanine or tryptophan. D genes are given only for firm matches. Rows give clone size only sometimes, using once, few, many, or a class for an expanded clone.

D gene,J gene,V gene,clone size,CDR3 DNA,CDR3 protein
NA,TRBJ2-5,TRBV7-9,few,TGTGCCAGCAGCTCCGGGACCCACCCCCCGGAGACCCAGTACTTC,CASSSGTHPPETQYF
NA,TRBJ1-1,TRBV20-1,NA,TGCAGTGCTAGAGCTCTTTGGACACCAAACACTGAAGCTTTCTTT,CSARALWTPNTEAFF
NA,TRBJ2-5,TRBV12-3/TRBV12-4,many,TGTGCCAGCAGCCGAACCTCACCGACAGTGAGAAGGGAGACCCAGTACTTC,CASSRTSPTVRRETQYF
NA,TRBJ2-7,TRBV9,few,TGTGCCAGCAGCGTAGAGCACACTTGGGACGAGCAGTACTTC,CASSVEHTWDEQYF
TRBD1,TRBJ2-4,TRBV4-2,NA,TGTGCCAGCAGCCAAGAGCCCTCCGGGACAGGGTGGAACATTCAGTACTTC,CASSQEPSGTGWNIQYF
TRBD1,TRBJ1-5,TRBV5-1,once,TGCGCCAGCAGCTACGTGCCGGGACAGAATCAGCCCCAGCATTTT,CASSYVPGQNQPQHF
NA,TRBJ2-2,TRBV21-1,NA,TGTGCCAGCAGCAAATGGTTCCGGGACGATAACACCGGGGAGCTGTTTTTT,CASSKWFRDDNTGELFF
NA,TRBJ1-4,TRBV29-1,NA,TGCAGCGCTGTAACCTCCGGGGACCACAATGTAGTACTGTTTTTT,CSAVTSGDHNVVLFF
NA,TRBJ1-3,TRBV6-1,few,TGTGCCAGCAGTACCGGGACCCTCGGCTCTGGAAACACCATATATTTT,CASSTGTLGSGNTIYF
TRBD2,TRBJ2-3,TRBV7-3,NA,TGTGCCAGCAGCTTAGTGGGTAGCGGGGGCCCACTTAGCACAGATACGCAGTATTTT,CASSLVGSGGPLSTDTQYF
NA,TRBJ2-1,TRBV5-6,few,TGTGCCAGCAGCTTATCCCTCCTCTCCTACAATGAGCAGTTCTTC,CASSLSLLSYNEQFF
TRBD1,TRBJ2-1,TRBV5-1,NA,TGCGCCAGCAGCTTGGCCAGGTTAGGGACAGACAATGAGCAGTTCTTC,CASSLARLGTDNEQFF
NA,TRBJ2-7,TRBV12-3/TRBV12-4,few,TGTGCCAGCAGTTTAGCAGGAAGGGACGAGCAGTACTTC,CASSLAGRDEQYF
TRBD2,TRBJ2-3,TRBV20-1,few,TGCAGTGCTAGATCATCGACTAGCGGGACGGCAGATACGCAGTATTTT,CSARSSTSGTADTQYF
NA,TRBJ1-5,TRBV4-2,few,TGTGCCAGCAGCCAAGATTCGGGGTTAATAAATCAGCCCCAGCATTTT,CASSQDSGLINQPQHF
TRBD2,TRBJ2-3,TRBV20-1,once,TGCAGTGCTCCCGACGCTAGCGGGAGATGGATAGATACGCAGTATTTT,CSAPDASGRWIDTQYF
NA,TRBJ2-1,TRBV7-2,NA,TGTGCCAGCAGCCCCCCCGGGCGGGGGCCCCACAATGAGCAGTTCTTC,CASSPPGRGPHNEQFF
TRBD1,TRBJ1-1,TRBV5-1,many,TGCGCCAGCAGAACAGGGGTGAACACTGAAGCTTTCTTT,CASRTGVNTEAFF
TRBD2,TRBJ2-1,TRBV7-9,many,TGTGCCAGCAGCCCAGCGGGGGGTAGCTCCTACAATGAGCAGTTCTTC,CASSPAGGSSYNEQFF
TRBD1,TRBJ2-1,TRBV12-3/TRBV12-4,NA,TGTGCCAGCAGTTTTTTGGGGTCTGACAGGGTCTATGAGCAGTTCTTC,CASSFLGSDRVYEQFF
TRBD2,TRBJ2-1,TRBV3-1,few,TGTGCCAGCAGCCTTACTAGCGGAAGTAACAATGAGCAGTTCTTC,CASSLTSGSNNEQFF
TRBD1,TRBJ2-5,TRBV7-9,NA,TGTGCCAGCAGCTACACAGGGGGCAGGGAGACCCAGTACTTC,CASSYTGGRETQYF
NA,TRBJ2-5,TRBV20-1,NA,TGCAGTGCCCGCCACCTGACAGAAGAGACCCAGTACTTC,CSARHLTEETQYF
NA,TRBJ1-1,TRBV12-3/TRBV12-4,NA,TGTGCCAGCAGTTTAGGCAGGGTAGCTTTCTTT,CASSLGRVAFF
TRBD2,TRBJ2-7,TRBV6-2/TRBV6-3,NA,TGTGCCAGCGGCTGGACTAGCGGGAAACACGAGCAGTACTTC,CASGWTSGKHEQYF
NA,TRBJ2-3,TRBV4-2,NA,TGTGCCAGCAGCCAACACCTAGAAACAGATACGCAGTATTTT,CASSQHLETDTQYF
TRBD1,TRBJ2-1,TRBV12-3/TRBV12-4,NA,TGTGCCAGCAGGAAGGGGGCTATCGCCTACAATGAGCAGTTCTTC,CASRKGAIAYNEQFF
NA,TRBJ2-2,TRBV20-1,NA,TGCAGTGCTAGCCCGGGCGGACAGAGCAACACCGGGGAGCTGTTTTTT,CSASPGGQSNTGELFF
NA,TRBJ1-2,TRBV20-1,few,TGCAGTGCTAGACCCCCCGGGGCCGCTAACTATGGCTACACCTTC,CSARPPGAANYGYTF
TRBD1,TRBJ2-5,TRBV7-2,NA,TGTGCCAGCAGCCCCACAGGGGCAGAGACCCAGTACTTC,CASSPTGAETQYF
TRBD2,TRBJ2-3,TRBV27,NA,TGTGCCAGCAGTTCACGGGGGGTGGCAGATACGCAGTATTTT,CASSSRGVADTQYF
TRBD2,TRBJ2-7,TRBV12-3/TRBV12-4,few,TGTGCCAGCAGGTCCGGACTAGCGGGAGTTGATGAGCAGTACTTC,CASRSGLAGVDEQYF
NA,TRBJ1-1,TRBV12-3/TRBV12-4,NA,TGTGCCAGCAGTCCTGCCGCTCTGGGGAGGGAAGTTGAAGCTTTCTTT,CASSPAALGREVEAFF
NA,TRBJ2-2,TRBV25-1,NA,TGTGCCAGCAGTGAAGGGGGCCGGACCGGGGAGCTGTTTTTT,CASSEGGRTGELFF
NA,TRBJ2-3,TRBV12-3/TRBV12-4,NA,TGTGCCAGCAGTTTAGTTCGTCGGGTAGCGGTGGATACGCAGTATTTT,CASSLVRRVAVDTQYF
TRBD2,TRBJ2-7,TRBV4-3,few,TGCGCCAGCAGCCACGGGGGGACCAATTCCTACGAGCAGTACTTC,CASSHGGTNSYEQYF
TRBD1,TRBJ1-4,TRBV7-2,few,TGTGCCAGCAGCTTAGGACAGGGCCCTGAAAAACTGTTTTTT,CASSLGQGPEKLFF
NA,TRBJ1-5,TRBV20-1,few,TGCAGTGCTAGAGCGGCAGGGTTGGACAATCAGCCCCAGCATTTT,CSARAAGLDNQPQHF
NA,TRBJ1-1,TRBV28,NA,TGTGCCAGCATCCAAACTAGGGGTGGGGACACTGAAGCTTTCTTT,CASIQTRGGDTEAFF
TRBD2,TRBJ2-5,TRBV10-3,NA,TGTGCCATCAGTGGCGAGACTAGCGGGAGTAGGGAGACCCAGTACTTC,CAISGETSGSRETQYF
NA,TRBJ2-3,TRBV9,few,TGTGCCAGCGGGCGGGACGGGCAAGGAGATACGCAGTATTTT,CASGRDGQGDTQYF
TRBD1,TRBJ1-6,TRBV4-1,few,TGCGCCAGCAGCCCCGTACCGGGACAGGGGGGATCACCCCTCCACTTT,CASSPVPGQGGSPLHF
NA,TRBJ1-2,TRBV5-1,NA,TGCGCCAGCAGCTTGGCAGGGGCGTCGGGAATCTATGGCTACACCTTC,CASSLAGASGIYGYTF
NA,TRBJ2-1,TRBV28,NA,TGTGCCAGCAGTTACACAGGCCGGGGGCAGTTCTTC,CASSYTGRGQFF
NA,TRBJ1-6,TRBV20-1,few,TGCAGTGCTAGAGATCCCGTGGCGGTTTCCCTCCACTTT,CSARDPVAVSLHF
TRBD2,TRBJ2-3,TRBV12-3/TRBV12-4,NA,TGTGCCAGCAGACGAGCGGGAGGGGTTCGGGATACGCAGTATTTT,CASRRAGGVRDTQYF
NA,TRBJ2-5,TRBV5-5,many,TGTGCCAGCAGCCAGCAGGGTAGGGAAGAGACCCAGTACTTC,CASSQQGREETQYF